This TCR beta chain was observed in a study of cytomegalovirus exposure and HLA in healthy donors. Overall study findings and caveats: Reports described diagnosis of cytomegalovirus status by the classifier as highly specific and sensitive.

A word on this clone: Its antigen is still unknown.

Sequenced by immunoSEQ multiplex PCR; TCRdb stores in-frame clones only, minus some. Here the sample spans approximately 280,000 clones, roughly 90% being singletons. V was pared by 4 bases and J by 5 bases, with 8 bases between. Germline values: CDR1 MNHEY, CDR2 SMNVEV (reference sequence). There are 12 residues in the CDR3. This clonotype was sampled from a woman aged 18-35 years in good health and CMV-seronegative. Material: PBMCs. This chain connects TRBV27 to TRBJ1-1; possibly TRBD1 for D (5 bases). The chain's CDR3 is CASSSGFTEAFF. The CDR3 DNA follows: TGTGCCAGCAGTTCAGGGTTTACTGAAGCTTTCTTT.